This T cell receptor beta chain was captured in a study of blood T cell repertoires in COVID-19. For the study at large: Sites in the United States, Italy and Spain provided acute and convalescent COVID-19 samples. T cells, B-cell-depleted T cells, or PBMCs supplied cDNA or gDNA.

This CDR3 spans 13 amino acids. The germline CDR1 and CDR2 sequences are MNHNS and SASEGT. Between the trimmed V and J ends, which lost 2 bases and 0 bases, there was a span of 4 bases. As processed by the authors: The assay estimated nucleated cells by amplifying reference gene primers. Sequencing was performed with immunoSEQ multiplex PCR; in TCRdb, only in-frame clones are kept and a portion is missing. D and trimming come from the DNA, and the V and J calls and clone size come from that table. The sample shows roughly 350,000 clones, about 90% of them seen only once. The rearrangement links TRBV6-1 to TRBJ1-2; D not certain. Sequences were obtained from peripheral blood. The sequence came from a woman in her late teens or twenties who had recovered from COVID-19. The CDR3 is CASSESANYGYTF. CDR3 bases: TGTGCCAGCAGTGAAAGCGCTAACTATGGCTACACCTTC.